The 6 T cell receptor beta chains below all came from one sample that was sequenced in a study of cytomegalovirus exposure and HLA in healthy donors. The PCR made use of 60 Vbeta and 13 Jbeta primers. Method: immunoSEQ multiplex PCR; TCRdb's copy keeps in-frame clones and lacks some. Listed are around 50,000 clones; more than 5.5% falls within the top ten. Sequencing was performed on PBMCs. These receptors all come from a male donor in good health and CMV-seropositive.

The chain joins TRBV9 to TRBJ2-5, with 11 nucleotides matching TRBD2. The J segment lost 2 bases and the V segment lost 0 bases, leaving 6 bases of the junction unmatched. CDR3 length: 17 amino acids. Germline V gene data show CDR1 as SGDLS and CDR2 as YYNGEE. This CDR3 reads CASSVGFSGGGQETQYF. CDR3 nucleotides: TGTGCCAGCAGCGTAGGTTTTAGCGGGGGGGGTCAAGAGACCCAGTACTTC. The variable domain in full, completed from reference TRBV9 and TRBJ2-5, reads DSGVTQTPKHLITATGQRVTLRCSPRSGDLSVYWYQQSLDQGLQFLIQYYNGEERAKGNILERFSAQQFPDLHSELNLSSLELGDSALYFCASSVGFSGGGQETQYFGPGTRLLVL.

V gene TRBV4-3 combines with J gene TRBJ2-7; the match to TRBD1 covers 7 bases. The germline V gene encodes CDR1 LGHNA and CDR2 YSLEER. J was trimmed by 3 bases and V by 0 bases; bases with no gene match: 2. The CDR3 sequence is 14 residues long. The CDR3 nucleotides read TGCGCCAGCAGCCAAGAGGACAGGAGCTACGAGCAGTACTTC. This sequence encodes CASSQEDRSYEQYF.

This sequence joins TRBV7-9 and TRBJ2-4; weak D call: TRBD1 (5 bases). V lost 3 bases and J 7 bases, leaving 16 bases between the germline ends. Germline assignment: CDR1 SEHNR and CDR2 FQNEAQ (reference sequence). The CDR3 is made up of 15 amino acids. CDR3 DNA sequence: TGTGCCAGCAGCTTGGGCGACAGCCTTGGGAACATTCAGTACTTC. Its translation: CASSLGDSLGNIQYF.

The chain has TRBV2 and TRBJ2-5, with D unclear. The assigned J gene may be wrong: the sequence end matches TRBJ2-7 better. The CDR3 totals 11 residues. The germline V gene encodes CDR1 SNHLY and CDR2 FYNNEI. DNA for the CDR3: TGTGCCAGCAGTTACTCCTACGAGCAGTACTTC. Translation: CASSYSYEQYF.

The gene calls are TRBV7-2 and TRBJ1-2; the D gene is possibly TRBD1 (6 bases). Germline CDR1 reads SGHTA; CDR2 reads FQGNSA. The V and J ends lost 5 bases and 5 bases respectively, with 18 bases between them. The CDR3 consists of 15 residues. The DNA of the CDR3 is TGTGCCAGCAGCCAAGGGCGGGGGGCTACTTATGGCTACACCTTC. This codes for CASSQGRGATYGYTF.

The chain recombines TRBV14 with TRBJ2-7, with 7 bases matching TRBD2. Looked up from germline, CDR1 is SGHDN and CDR2 is FVKESK. Trimming removed 4 bases from V and 0 bases from J; junction bases left unmatched: 0. CDR3 length equals 13 residues. CDR3 loop: CASSRGSSYEQYF. As DNA, the CDR3 is TGTGCCAGCAGCCGCGGGAGCTCCTACGAGCAGTACTTC. Together with reference TRBV14 and TRBJ2-7, the CDR3 gives the full variable domain: EAGVTQFPSHSVIEKGQTVTLRCDPISGHDNLYWYRRVMGKEIKFLLHFVKESKQDESGMPNNRFLAERTGGTYSTLKVQPAELEDSGVYFCASSRGSSYEQYFGPGTRLTVT.